Sequencing of this T cell receptor (beta chain) was carried out in a study of blood T cell repertoires in COVID-19. The germline CDR1 and CDR2 sequences are LNHDA and SQIVND (reference sequence). This CDR3 has 14 residues. Trimming left V 1 base short and J 6 bases short, with 7 bases between. Original data processing: Amplification of reference gene primers was used by the study to estimate nucleated cell counts. Method: immunoSEQ multiplex PCR; TCRdb's copy keeps in-frame clones and lacks some. That table is the source of V, J and clone size, and D and trimming were worked out from the DNA. This sample has about 160,000 clones, with more than 75% found just once.

The clonotype was recovered from a man aged 18 to 29 with acute or convalescent COVID-19. The chain is built from TRBV19 and TRBJ1-6; D gene uncertain. Sequencing was performed on peripheral blood. The CDR3 protein is CASSIVEGNSPLHF. In DNA form, the CDR3 reads TGTGCCAGTAGTATAGTCGAGGGTAATTCACCCCTCCACTTT.